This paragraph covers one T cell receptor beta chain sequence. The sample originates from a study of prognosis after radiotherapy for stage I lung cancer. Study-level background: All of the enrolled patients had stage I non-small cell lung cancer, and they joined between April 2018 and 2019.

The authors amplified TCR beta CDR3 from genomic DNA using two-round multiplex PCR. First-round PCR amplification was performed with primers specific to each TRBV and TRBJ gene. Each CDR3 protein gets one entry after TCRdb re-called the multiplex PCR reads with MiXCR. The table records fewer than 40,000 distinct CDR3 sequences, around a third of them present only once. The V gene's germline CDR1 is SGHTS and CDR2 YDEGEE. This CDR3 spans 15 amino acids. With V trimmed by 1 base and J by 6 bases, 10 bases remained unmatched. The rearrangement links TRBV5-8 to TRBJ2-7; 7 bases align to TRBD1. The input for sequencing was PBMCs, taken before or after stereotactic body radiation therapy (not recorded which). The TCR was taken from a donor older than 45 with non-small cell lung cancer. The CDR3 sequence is CASSLYGRTGTEQYF. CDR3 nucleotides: TGTGCCAGCAGCTTGTATGGTAGGACAGGAACCGAGCAGTACTTC.